Reported below is one T cell receptor (beta chain). Its antigen is undetermined. The CDR3 is 12 amino acids. V gave up 3 bases and J gave up 15 bases; unmatched junction bases: 6. The germline V gene has CDR1 SGHTA and CDR2 FQGNSA. This sample was taken from a study of blood T cells in healthy people across ages. Findings of the study overall: TCR beta diversity, measured per million T cells, fell in a roughly linear way with age. Diversity estimated from one million T cells was considered an underestimate.

Using a J-beta primer mix together with a sample-barcoded 5' primer, a second PCR was run for roughly 6 to 12 cycles. Each cDNA was tagged by a template-switch adaptor containing 12 random nucleotides. TCRdb re-derived calls from the 5' RACE reads in MiXCR, one entry per CDR3 protein. The sample lists approximately 820,000 distinct CDR3 sequences; approximately 44% were seen once. What was sequenced was blood. This chain joins TRBV7-2 and TRBJ2-1; the match to TRBD2 covers 9 bases. This TCR derives from a man between 60 and 75 years old in good health. CDR3: CASSFPGLAVFF. CDR3 nucleotide sequence: TGTGCCAGCAGCTTCCCGGGACTAGCTGTGTTCTTC. Looking up the rest from reference TRBV7-2 and TRBJ2-1 gives the full variable domain: GAGVSQSPSNKVTEKGKDVELRCDPISGHTALYWYRQSLGQGLEFLIYFQGNSAPDKSGLPSDRFSAERTGGSVSTLTIQRTQQEDSAVYLCASSFPGLAVFFGPGTRLTVL.